What follows are 7 T cell receptor beta chains derived from one specimen sequenced in a study of blood T cell repertoires in COVID-19 (dated by TCRdb to the early 2020s). The library came from the immunoSEQ multiplex PCR assay. TCRdb carries this immuneACCESS record with in-frame sequences only. Its versions omit some clonotypes, under half of them owing to an unresolved V gene in the studies checked, with the rest unexplained. For this sample there are around 430,000 clones; 87% appear just once. The top ten clones comprise approximately 9.3% of the sample. The sample taken for sequencing was PBMCs or T cells enriched from blood (not recorded which). These receptors were taken from a woman aged 45-59 years who had recovered from COVID-19.

J is TRBJ1-5 and V is TRBV25-1; 8 positions agree with TRBD1. With V trimmed by 3 bases and J by 6 bases, 4 bases remained unmatched. This CDR3 has 14 residues. Germline V lookup: CDR1 MGHDK, CDR2 SYGVNS. DNA for the CDR3: TGTGCCAGCAGTGAGACAGGGGTCAGTCAGCCCCAGCATTTT. It codes for CASSETGVSQPQHF.

This clone was counted between two and nine times. CDR3 protein: CASSQVTGGSYGYTF. The CDR3 bases are TGCGCCAGCAGCCAGGTTACAGGGGGATCATATGGCTACACCTTC. V usage is TRBV4-1 and J usage is TRBJ1-2; TRBD1 matches at 8 bases. Germline assignment: CDR1 MGHRA and CDR2 YSYEKL. The trim removed 3 bases at V and 5 bases at J, leaving 8 bases unmatched. CDR3 length: 15 amino acids.

The chain links TRBV6-1 to TRBJ2-5, with D maybe TRBD2 (6 bases). V lost 0 bases to trimming and J lost 7 bases, with 15 bases between them. The CDR3 consists of 15 residues. Germline values: CDR1 MNHNS, CDR2 SASEGT. CDR3 sequence reads: CASSEAVGGAGTQYF. The CDR3 DNA reads TGTGCCAGCAGTGAAGCGGTCGGGGGAGCAGGGACCCAGTACTTC.

The count of this clone is one. V usage is TRBV4-3 and J usage is TRBJ1-1; D remains ambiguous. The V gene's germline CDR1 is LGHNA and CDR2 YSLEER. Trimming removed 0 bases at V and 3 bases at J, with 11 bases between. The CDR3 covers 15 residues. The CDR3 spells CASSQDQSGYTEAFF. The CDR3 nucleotides read TGCGCCAGCAGCCAAGATCAGTCGGGGTACACTGAAGCTTTCTTT.

The chain is built from TRBV28 and TRBJ1-3; the D gene is possibly TRBD1 (6 bases). The germline CDR1 and CDR2 sequences are MDHEN and SYDVKM. The CDR3 has 15 amino acids. The germline V and J ends were trimmed by 6 bases and 2 bases, with 14 bases remaining between them. The DNA of the CDR3 is TGTGCCAGCAGACTCACAGGGTTGGCTGGAAACACCATATATTTT. Its translation: CASRLTGLAGNTIYF.

The V call is TRBV6-2 or TRBV6-3, the J call TRBJ1-6; the D is unclear. The germline CDR1 and CDR2 sequences are MNHEY and SVGEGT. This CDR3 comprises 14 residues. With 7 bases removed from V and 0 bases from J, the gap between germline ends came to 7 bases. The CDR3 protein is CASNPSSYNSPLHF. CDR3 nucleotide sequence: TGTGCCAGCAACCCGAGCTCCTATAATTCACCCCTCCACTTT.

V and J are TRBV7-9 and TRBJ2-7, with TRBD2 identical over 9 bases. Germline CDR1 reads SEHNR; CDR2 reads FQNEAQ (reference sequence). Germline trimming cut 8 bases from V and 5 bases from J; bases unmatched to any gene: 10. The CDR3 loop spans 14 amino acids. Here the CDR3 DNA reads TGTGCCAGCCAAGAAGCGGGGGGAAGGGACGAGCAGTACTTC. This translates into CASQEAGGRDEQYF.